This T cell receptor (beta chain) was identified during a study of blood T cell repertoires in COVID-19. In the original workflow: Amplification of reference gene primers was used by the study to estimate nucleated cell counts. Produced via immunoSEQ multiplex PCR; TCRdb's table is partial and in-frame only. V and J calls and clone size are copied from that table; D and trimming were computed from the DNA. The table lists approximately 500,000 clones, roughly 88% of them singletons. Per germline, CDR1 MNHEY and CDR2 SVGAGI. V was pared by 2 bases and J by 4 bases, with 9 bases between. The CDR3 length is 13 residues. All enrollees were roughly 18 to 89 years old and from around 25 US areas.

This chain joins TRBV6-5 and TRBJ2-7; TRBD1 might be the D (5 bases). Sequences were obtained from PBMCs or T cells enriched from blood (not recorded which). This receptor was identified in a woman in her 40s who had recovered from COVID-19. For the CDR3, the DNA is TGTGCCAGCAGTTACCTGACAGCTTACGAGCAGTACTTC. The encoded protein is CASSYLTAYEQYF.